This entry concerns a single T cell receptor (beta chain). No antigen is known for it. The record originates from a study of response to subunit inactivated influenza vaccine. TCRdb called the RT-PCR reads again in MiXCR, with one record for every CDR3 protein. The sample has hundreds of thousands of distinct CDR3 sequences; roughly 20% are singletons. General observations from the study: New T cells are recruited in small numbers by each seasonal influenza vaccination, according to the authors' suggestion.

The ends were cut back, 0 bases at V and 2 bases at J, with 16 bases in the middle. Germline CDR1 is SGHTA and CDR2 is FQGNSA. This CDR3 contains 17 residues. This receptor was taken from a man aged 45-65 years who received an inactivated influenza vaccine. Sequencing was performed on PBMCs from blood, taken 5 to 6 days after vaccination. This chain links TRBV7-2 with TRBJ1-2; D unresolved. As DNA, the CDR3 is TGTGCCAGCAGCTTAGCAGGAGGGATGGCAGCGAACTATGGCTACACCTTC. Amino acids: CASSLAGGMAANYGYTF. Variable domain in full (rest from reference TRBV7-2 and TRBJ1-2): GAGVSQSPSNKVTEKGKDVELRCDPISGHTALYWYRQSLGQGLEFLIYFQGNSAPDKSGLPSDRFSAERTGGSVSTLTIQRTQQEDSAVYLCASSLAGGMAANYGYTFGSGTRLTVV.